These 17 T cell receptor beta chains share one sample of origin, sequenced in a study of blood T cell repertoires in COVID-19. Some clones are missing from TCRdb's copy, which holds only in-frame ones; the method was immunoSEQ multiplex PCR. The sample yields about 250,000 clones, roughly nine tenths seen once. Sequenced input: PBMCs or T cells enriched from blood (not recorded which). All receptors derive from a woman aged 18-35 years who had recovered from COVID-19.

The genes are TRBV2 and TRBJ2-1; 9 bases line up with TRBD1. J was trimmed by 15 bases and V by 9 bases; bases with no gene match: 9. This CDR3 is built from 11 residues. Germline V CDR1 and CDR2: SNHLY, FYNNEI. CDR3 in amino acids: CARRTGGAWFF. In nucleotides, the CDR3 is TGTGCCAGAAGAACAGGGGGCGCGTGGTTCTTC.

This clone was counted between two and nine times. The chain couples TRBV28 to TRBJ2-7, with 8 bases aligning to TRBD2. Unmatched junction bases numbered 17, after V lost 9 bases and J lost 7 bases. Per the germline V gene, CDR1 is MDHEN and CDR2 is SYDVKM. The CDR3 sequence is 15 residues long. The CDR3 DNA is TGTGCCAGTCAAGAAGGGCGGGGGGCCCGCTGGGAGCAGTACTTC. Translated: CASQEGRGARWEQYF.

The gene calls are TRBV5-1 and TRBJ2-2, with D possibly TRBD1 on 5 matching bases. Trimming stripped 0 bases from V and 6 bases from J, with 9 bases between. The CDR3 consists of 14 residues. The germline V gene encodes CDR1 SGHRS and CDR2 YFSETQ. CDR3 sequence: CASSLDSGSGELFF. In nucleotides, the CDR3 is TGCGCCAGCAGCTTGGATTCAGGGTCCGGGGAGCTGTTTTTT. Looking up the rest from reference TRBV5-1 and TRBJ2-2 gives the full variable domain: KAGVTQTPRYLIKTRGQQVTLSCSPISGHRSVSWYQQTPGQGLQFLFEYFSETQRNKGNFPGRFSGRQFSNSRSEMNVSTLELGDSALYLCASSLDSGSGELFFGEGSRLTVL.

V usage is TRBV4-2 and J usage is TRBJ1-2, with 7 positions matching TRBD1. This CDR3 contains 15 residues. The V gene end was trimmed by 1 base and the J gene end by 4 bases; junction bases not matched to a gene: 6. CDR1 LGHNA and CDR2 YNFKEQ come from the germline V gene. As DNA, the CDR3 is TGTGCCAGCAGCCAAGGACAGGGCGATCCCTATGGCTACACCTTC. Translated: CASSQGQGDPYGYTF.

CDR3 DNA: TGTGCCAGCAGCCCCTCTACTAGCGGGTTCCCCGCTCAGTACTTC. As protein: CASSPSTSGFPAQYF. The chain combines TRBV3-1 (or the pseudogene TRBV3-2) with TRBJ2-4; 9 bases align to TRBD2. Germline V lookup: CDR1 LGHDT, CDR2 YNNKEL (reference sequence). Trimming cost V 4 bases and J 12 bases; bases outside gene matches: 13. This CDR3 region has 15 residues.

The chain has TRBV28 and TRBJ1-4; 8 bases agree with TRBD1. V trimming: 2 bases; J trimming: 3 bases; junction bases outside the gene matches: 5. The CDR3 runs 16 residues. The germline V gene has CDR1 MDHEN and CDR2 SYDVKM. The DNA of the CDR3 is TGTGCCAGCAGTTTAACAGGGGGGGGCCCTAATGAAAAACTGTTTTTT. It is translated as CASSLTGGGPNEKLFF.

The CDR3 loop reads CASSPPAGIPAAGANVLTF. In DNA, the CDR3 is TGTGCCAGCAGCCCCCCGGCAGGGATCCCAGCCGCTGGGGCCAACGTCCTGACTTTC. The chain is built from TRBV7-9 and TRBJ2-6; the D gene is possibly TRBD1 (5 bases). CDR3 length equals 19 residues. CDR1 is SEHNR and CDR2 is FQNEAQ in the germline V gene (reference sequence). Trimming removed 5 bases from V and 2 bases from J, with 22 bases in between.

The chain joins TRBV5-4 to TRBJ2-5, with TRBD2 matching 7 bases. The CDR3 is 15 amino acids. V was clipped by 5 bases and J by 4 bases; unmatched bases: 11. The V gene's germline CDR1 is SGHNT and CDR2 YYREEE (reference sequence). CDR3 sequence (DNA): TGTGCCAGCAGTTCCGGACTAGGGGTCCCAGAGACCCAGTACTTC. It translates to CASSSGLGVPETQYF.

The DNA for the CDR3 is TGTGCCAGCAGCCGATCGGGACAGGGGTTCTATGGCTACACCTTC. This translates into CASSRSGQGFYGYTF. The J gene is TRBJ1-2, the V gene TRBV7-3; 10 bases line up with TRBD1. The V segment lost 5 bases and the J segment 4 bases; nucleotides outside the gene matches: 7. The CDR3 sequence is 15 residues long. Germline lookup yields CDR1 SGHTA and CDR2 FQGTGA.

The V and J genes are TRBV5-1 and TRBJ2-3, with a weak D call TRBD1 (5 bases). There are 14 residues in the CDR3. Germline-derived CDR1 and CDR2 are SGHRS and YFSETQ. Trimming left V 4 bases short and J 1 base short, with 10 bases between. CDR3 residues: CASSPATGTDTQYF. The CDR3 nucleotides are TGCGCCAGCAGCCCTGCGACAGGCACAGATACGCAGTATTTT.

The CDR3, as DNA: TGTGCCAGTAGTATAGTTGGCAGCCGGGATTCACCCCTCCACTTT. Residues: CASSIVGSRDSPLHF. The rearrangement links TRBV19 to TRBJ1-6; D gene unclear. CDR1 LNHDA and CDR2 SQIVND come from the germline V gene (reference sequence). The CDR3 has 15 amino acids. The V end lost 1 base, the J end lost 8 bases, and 12 bases lay between the germline ends.

This chain connects TRBV3-1 (or the pseudogene TRBV3-2) to TRBJ2-1; 9 nucleotides align to TRBD2. This CDR3 has 16 residues. Germline trimming cut 1 base from V and 8 bases from J; bases unmatched to any gene: 9. CDR1 and CDR2 (germline): LGHDT, YNNKEL (reference sequence). The CDR3 region is CASSQVGGGGADEQFF. CDR3 DNA sequence: TGTGCCAGCAGCCAAGTAGGCGGCGGGGGGGCCGATGAGCAGTTCTTC.

The chain uses TRBV3-1 (or the pseudogene TRBV3-2) and TRBJ2-2, with 9 bases lining up with TRBD2. The ends lost 1 base at V and 1 base at J; junction bases unmatched: 4. The germline V gene encodes CDR1 LGHDT and CDR2 YNNKEL (reference sequence). This CDR3 has 17 residues. In nucleotides, the CDR3 is TGTGCCAGCAGCCAAGGGGGGACTAGCCAGAACACCGGGGAGCTGTTTTTT. Protein sequence: CASSQGGTSQNTGELFF.

This clone has just one count. CDR3 loop: CASSLGLDPSIEQYF. Here the CDR3 DNA reads TGTGCCAGCAGCTTAGGTCTAGATCCCTCCATAGAGCAGTACTTC. The chain carries TRBV7-9 and TRBJ2-7; D ambiguous. The CDR3 loop spans 15 amino acids. V lost 1 base and J lost 7, with 17 bases in between. Germline assignment: CDR1 SEHNR and CDR2 FQNEAQ (reference sequence).

V gene TRBV6-5 combines with J gene TRBJ1-2; D is possibly TRBD1 (5 bases). The CDR3 loop spans 15 amino acids. Germline V lookup: CDR1 MNHEY, CDR2 SVGAGI. Trimming removed 0 bases from V and 5 bases from J, with 13 bases in between. CDR3 sequence: CASSYSNPGQYGYTF. The DNA of the CDR3 is TGTGCCAGCAGTTACTCGAACCCAGGGCAGTATGGCTACACCTTC.

The rearrangement joins TRBV10-3 to TRBJ1-4; 8 positions agree with TRBD1. V lost 6 bases and J lost 4; bases outside the gene matches: 7. The CDR3 extends over 15 amino acids. Germline V gene lookup returns CDR1 ENHRY and CDR2 SYGVKD. CDR3 in DNA: TGTGCCATCAGCCCGAACAGGGGGAATAATGAAAAACTGTTTTTT. It yields the protein CAISPNRGNNEKLFF.

The gene calls are TRBV25-1 and TRBJ2-7; 9 positions match TRBD1. CDR1 is MGHDK, CDR2 SYGVNS, per germline. There are 13 residues in the CDR3. Germline trimming cut 7 bases from V and 4 bases from J; bases unmatched to any gene: 5. DNA of the CDR3: TGTGCCAGCAACAGGGGGCTCGGGTACGAGCAGTACTTC. Translated, it gives CASNRGLGYEQYF.